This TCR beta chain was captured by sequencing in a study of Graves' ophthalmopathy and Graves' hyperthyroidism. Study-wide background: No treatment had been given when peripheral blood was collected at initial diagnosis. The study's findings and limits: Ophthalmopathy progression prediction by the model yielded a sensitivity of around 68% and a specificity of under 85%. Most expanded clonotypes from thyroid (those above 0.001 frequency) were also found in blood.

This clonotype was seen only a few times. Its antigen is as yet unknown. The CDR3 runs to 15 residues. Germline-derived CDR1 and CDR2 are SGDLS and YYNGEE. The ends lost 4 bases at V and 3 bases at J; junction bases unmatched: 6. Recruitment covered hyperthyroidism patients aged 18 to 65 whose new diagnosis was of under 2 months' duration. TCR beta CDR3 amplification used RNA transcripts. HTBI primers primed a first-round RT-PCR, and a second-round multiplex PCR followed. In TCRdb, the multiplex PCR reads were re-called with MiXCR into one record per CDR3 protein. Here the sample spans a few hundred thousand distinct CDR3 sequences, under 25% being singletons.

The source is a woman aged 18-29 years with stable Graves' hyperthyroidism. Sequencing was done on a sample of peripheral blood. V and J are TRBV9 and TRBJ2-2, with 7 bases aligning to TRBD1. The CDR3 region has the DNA TGTGCCAGCAGCACCCGGGACAGTTACACCGGGGAGCTGTTTTTT. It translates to CASSTRDSYTGELFF.